The source of this T cell receptor (beta chain) is a study of a mutant IDH1 vaccine in newly diagnosed glioma. J gave up 9 bases and V 5 bases, and 13 bases lay outside the gene matches. Germline CDR1 SGHRS, CDR2 YFSETQ. This CDR3 comprises 15 residues. Only in-frame clones appear in the TCRdb table, and some are missing; sequencing was by immunoSEQ multiplex PCR. The data show approximately 25,000 clones, with roughly 87% seen just once and approximately 3.8% held by the top ten. Time point noted: week 47, end of study. Doses consisted of 300 ug of mutant IDH1 20-mer peptide each, paired with topical imiquimod. Only a few counts were recorded for this clone. Its specificity is not known.

This TCR was recovered from a man aged 40-49 years with glioma. Some clones in this sample may be carry-over from other donors' samples. V usage is TRBV5-1 and J usage is TRBJ2-1; 8 nucleotides line up with TRBD2. Sequencing was performed on PBMCs, taken from a glioma patient whose treatment included an IDH1 peptide vaccine. The CDR3, as DNA: TGCGCCAGCAGAAACGTAGCGGGGTCGAGCAGTGAGCAGTTCTTC. Protein: CASRNVAGSSSEQFF.